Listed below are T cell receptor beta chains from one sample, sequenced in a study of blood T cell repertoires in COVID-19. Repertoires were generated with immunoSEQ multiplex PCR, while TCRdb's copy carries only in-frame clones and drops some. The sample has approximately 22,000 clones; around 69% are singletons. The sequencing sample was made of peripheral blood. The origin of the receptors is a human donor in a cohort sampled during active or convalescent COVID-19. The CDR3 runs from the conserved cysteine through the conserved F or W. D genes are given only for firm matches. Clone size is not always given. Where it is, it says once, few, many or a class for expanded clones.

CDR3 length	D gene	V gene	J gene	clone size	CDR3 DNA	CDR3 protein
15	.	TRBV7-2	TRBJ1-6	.	TGTGCCAGCAGCTTAGCGGGCCCCTATAATTCACCCCTCCACTTT	CASSLAGPYNSPLHF
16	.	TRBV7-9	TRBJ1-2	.	TGTGCCAGCAGCCCCGCCTTAGGGTTGGGGCCCTATGGCTACACCTTC	CASSPALGLGPYGYTF
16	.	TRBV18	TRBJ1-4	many	TGTGCCAGCTCACCAAGGGGCGGGGGAGCTAATGAAAAACTGTTTTTT	CASSPRGGGANEKLFF
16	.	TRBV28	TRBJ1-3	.	TGTGCCAGCACCCCTCAGGCTCCACCGAGCGGAAACACCATATATTTT	CASTPQAPPSGNTIYF
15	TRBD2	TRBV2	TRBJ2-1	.	TGTGCCAGCGTTAAGGAACTAGCGGGGTACAATGAGCAGTTCTTC	CASVKELAGYNEQFF
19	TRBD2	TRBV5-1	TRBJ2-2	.	TGCGCCAGCAGCCCTACCCTGACTAGCGGGAGTTTGTACACCGGGGAGCTGTTTTTT	CASSPTLTSGSLYTGELFF
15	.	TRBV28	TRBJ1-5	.	TGTGCCAGCAGTTTAAAAGGGGCTTTCAATCAGCCCCAGCATTTT	CASSLKGAFNQPQHF
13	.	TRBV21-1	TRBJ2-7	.	TGTGCCAGCAGCAAAGGGACAGCCTACGAGCAGTACTTC	CASSKGTAYEQYF
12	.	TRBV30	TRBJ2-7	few	TGTGCCTGGGGGCCACAGGGAAACGAGCAGTACTTC	CAWGPQGNEQYF
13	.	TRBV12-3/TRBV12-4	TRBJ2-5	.	TGTGCCAGCAGTGTACAGGAGCAAGAGACCCAGTACTTC	CASSVQEQETQYF
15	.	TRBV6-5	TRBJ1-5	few	TGTGCCAGCAGCTTGACAGGCTATAGCAATCAGCCCCAGCATTTT	CASSLTGYSNQPQHF
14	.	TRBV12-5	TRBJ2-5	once	TGTGCTAGTGGTTTGGGGGGCTCCCGGGAGACCCAGTACTTC	CASGLGGSRETQYF
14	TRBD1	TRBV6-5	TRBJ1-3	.	TGTGCCAGCAGAGGGACAGGGGCTGGAAACACCATATATTTT	CASRGTGAGNTIYF
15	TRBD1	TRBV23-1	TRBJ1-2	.	TGCGCCAGCACTACCACAGGGGGCCTAAACTATGGCTACACCTTC	CASTTTGGLNYGYTF
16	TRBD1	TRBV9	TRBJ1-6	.	TGTGCCAGCAGCGTCTCCTCGGGGGACAGGGGTTCACCCCTCCACTTT	CASSVSSGDRGSPLHF
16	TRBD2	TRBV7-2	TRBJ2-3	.	TGTGCCAGCAGCTCAAGACTAGCTTCCCCCACAGATACGCAGTATTTT	CASSSRLASPTDTQYF
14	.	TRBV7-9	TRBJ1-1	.	TGTGCCAGCAGCTTAACCGGGGTGAACACTGAAGCTTTCTTT	CASSLTGVNTEAFF
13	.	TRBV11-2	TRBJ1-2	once	TGTGCCAGCAGCTTGGGCAGCTACTATGGCTACACCTTC	CASSLGSYYGYTF
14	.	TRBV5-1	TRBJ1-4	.	TGCGCCAGCAGCTCGACAGCAACTAATGAAAAACTGTTTTTT	CASSSTATNEKLFF
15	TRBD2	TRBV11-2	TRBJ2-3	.	TGTGCCAGCAGCTTAGGTGCGGGAGCGGGGGATACGCAGTATTTT	CASSLGAGAGDTQYF
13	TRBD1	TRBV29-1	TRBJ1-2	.	TGCAGCGTTTTCTCCGGGACAGGGTACGGCTACACCTTC	CSVFSGTGYGYTF
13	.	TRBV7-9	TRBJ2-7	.	TGTGCCAGCAGCTTAGTGGGGGCTACGTGGCAGTACTTC	CASSLVGATWQYF
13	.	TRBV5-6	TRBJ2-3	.	TGTGCCAGCAGCTTGTCGGGTACAGATACGCAGTATTTT	CASSLSGTDTQYF
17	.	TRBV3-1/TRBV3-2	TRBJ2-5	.	TGTGCCAGCAGCCAAGAGGGATCTGGAGGGTTCAAAGAGACCCAGTACTTC	CASSQEGSGGFKETQYF
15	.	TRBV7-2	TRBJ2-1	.	TGTGCCAGCAGCTTAGTCGGCGGATTCTACAATGAGCAGTTCTTC	CASSLVGGFYNEQFF
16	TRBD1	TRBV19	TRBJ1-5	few	TGTGCCAGTAGTATGGTAAGGGGACAGGGTCACCAGCCCCAGCATTTT	CASSMVRGQGHQPQHF
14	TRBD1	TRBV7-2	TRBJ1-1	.	TGTGCCAGCAGCCATACAGGGGGCAGAACTGAAGCTTTCTTT	CASSHTGGRTEAFF
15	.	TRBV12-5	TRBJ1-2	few	TGTGCTAGTGGTTTGGTACTGGGGAGTGCCTATGGCTACACCTTC	CASGLVLGSAYGYTF
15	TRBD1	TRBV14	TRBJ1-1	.	TGTGCCAGCAGCCAAGCGGCCAGGGGGCCTCGGGGGGCTTTCTTT	CASSQAARGPRGAFF
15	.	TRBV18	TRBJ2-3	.	TGTGCCAGCTCACCACCGAACTCAGGGACAGATACGCAGTATTTT	CASSPPNSGTDTQYF
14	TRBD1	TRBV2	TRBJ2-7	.	TGTGCCAGCAGCTTGGGGGGGACAGGGGGCGAGCAGTACTTC	CASSLGGTGGEQYF
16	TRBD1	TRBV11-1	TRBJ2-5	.	TGTGCCTGGAGCCGAACGGACAGGAGTAGTCAAGAGACCCAGTACTTC	CAWSRTDRSSQETQYF
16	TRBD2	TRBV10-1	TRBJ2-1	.	TGCGCCAGCAGTGGTAGCCGCGGGGGAGGAGGCAATGAGCAGTTCTTC	CASSGSRGGGGNEQFF
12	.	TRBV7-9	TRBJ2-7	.	TGTGCCAGCAGCTTATTGGGGCCCGAGCAGTACTTC	CASSLLGPEQYF
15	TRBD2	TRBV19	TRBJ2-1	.	TGTGCCAGTAGTATGGGGACTAGCGAGCTACTCAAGCAGTTCTTC	CASSMGTSELLKQFF
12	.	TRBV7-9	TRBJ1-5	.	TGTGCCAGCAGCCTTAGGGGACAGCCCCAGCATTTT	CASSLRGQPQHF
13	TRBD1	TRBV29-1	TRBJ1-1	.	TGCAGCGTTAAGGGACAGGCGATAACTGAAGCTTTCTTT	CSVKGQAITEAFF
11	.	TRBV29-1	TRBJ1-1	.	TGCAGCGTTGCCAGGGCGGAGGAAGCTTTCTTT	CSVARAEEAFF
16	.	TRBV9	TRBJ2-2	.	TGTGCCAGCAGCGTAGTGGGCCTCGCGAACACCGGGGAGCTGTTTTTT	CASSVVGLANTGELFF
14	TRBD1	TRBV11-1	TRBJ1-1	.	TGTGCCAGCAGCTTCCCCACAGGGGGCACTGAAGCTTTCTTT	CASSFPTGGTEAFF
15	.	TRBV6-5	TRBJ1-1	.	TGTGCCAGCACTACCGGGGACACAATGAACACTGAAGCTTTCTTT	CASTTGDTMNTEAFF
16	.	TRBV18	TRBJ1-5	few	TGTGCCAGCTCACCACCTTGGCCAGGGGACAATCAGCCCCAGCATTTT	CASSPPWPGDNQPQHF
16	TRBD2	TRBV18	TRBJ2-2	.	TGTGCCAGCTCACCTGAAAGCGGGGGCCTAGTCAGAGAGCTGTTTTTT	CASSPESGGLVRELFF